A selection of T cell receptor beta chains follows, all from one sample in a study of early T cells in non-severe SARS-CoV-2 infection. TCRdb re-analysed the 5' RACE reads in MiXCR, keeping a single row per CDR3 protein. The repertoire consists of tens of thousands of distinct CDR3 sequences, with around 5% occurring once and the leading ten covering about 32%. The sample comprised whole blood. The source of these receptors is an adult who was a healthcare worker with PCR-confirmed SARS-CoV-2 infection or an uninfected control (not recorded which). The CDR3 runs from the conserved cysteine through the conserved F or W. The order of the fields is clone size, J gene, V gene, D gene, CDR3 protein, CDR3 DNA. D genes are given only for firm matches. Rows give clone size only sometimes, using once, few, many, or a class for an expanded clone.

>many|TRBJ1-2|TRBV4-1|NA
CASSTKQARVDYGYTF
TGCGCCAGCAGCACCAAACAAGCCAGAGTTGACTATGGCTACACCTTC
>many|TRBJ2-7|TRBV20-1|NA
CSASSDRPPYEQYF
TGCAGTGCTAGTTCCGACAGACCGCCCTACGAGCAGTACTTC
>many|TRBJ2-1|TRBV19|TRBD2
CASRPASGSLINEQFF
TGTGCCAGTAGACCTGCTAGCGGGAGTTTGATCAATGAGCAGTTCTTC
>many|TRBJ1-5|TRBV12-3/TRBV12-4|NA
CASSLGGYSNQPQHF
TGTGCCAGCAGCCTAGGGGGATATAGCAATCAGCCCCAGCATTTT
>many|TRBJ1-2|TRBV18|NA
CASSLLQGLEGYTF
TGTGCCAGCTCACTCCTACAGGGTTTGGAGGGCTACACCTTC
>many|TRBJ2-7|TRBV30|NA
CAWSVDRTREQYF
TGTGCCTGGAGTGTCGACAGGACGAGGGAGCAGTACTTC
>many|TRBJ2-1|TRBV12-3/TRBV12-4|TRBD1
CASNTAGAGGSYNEQFF
TGTGCCAGCAACACCGCTGGGGCAGGGGGCTCCTACAATGAGCAGTTCTTC
>many|TRBJ2-1|TRBV20-1|TRBD2
CSARPTSATSYNEQFF
TGCAGTGCTAGACCGACTAGCGCTACATCCTACAATGAGCAGTTCTTC
>many|TRBJ2-7|TRBV20-1|TRBD2
CSAETSGGYEQYF
TGCAGTGCTGAGACTAGCGGGGGCTACGAGCAGTACTTC
>few|TRBJ1-2|TRBV20-1|TRBD1
CSASTGSTNYGYTF
TGCAGTGCCTCGACAGGGAGCACTAACTATGGCTACACCTTC
>NA|TRBJ1-5|TRBV28|NA
CASSLWDSINEPQHF
TGTGCCAGCAGTTTATGGGACAGTATTAATGAGCCCCAGCATTTT
>few|TRBJ2-7|TRBV18|TRBD2
CASSPTSGGAHEQYF
TGTGCCAGCTCACCGACTAGCGGGGGGGCCCACGAGCAGTACTTC
>few|TRBJ1-3|TRBV7-3|NA
CASSSPTVTSNSGNTIYF
TGTGCCAGCAGCTCACCAACAGTCACATCTAACTCTGGAAACACCATATATTTT
>few|TRBJ2-1|TRBV11-2|TRBD2
CASSPLAGGPYEQFF
TGTGCCAGCAGCCCCCTAGCGGGAGGGCCCTATGAGCAGTTCTTC
>few|TRBJ2-7|TRBV5-4|TRBD2
CASSLAGGRYEQYF
TGTGCCAGCAGCTTAGCGGGAGGCCGCTACGAGCAGTACTTC
>many|TRBJ2-1|TRBV4-3|TRBD2
CASSQDLAGEQFF
TGCGCCAGCAGCCAAGATCTAGCGGGTGAGCAGTTCTTC
>many|TRBJ1-1|TRBV7-2|NA
CASSPHAGNTEAFF
TGTGCCAGCAGCCCCCACGCCGGTAACACTGAAGCTTTCTTT
>NA|TRBJ2-7|TRBV20-1|NA
CSAGRGYEQYF
TGCAGTGCGGGCAGGGGATACGAGCAGTACTTC
>many|TRBJ1-4|TRBV19|NA
CATQAASTNEKLFF
TGTGCCACCCAGGCCGCCTCAACTAATGAAAAACTGTTTTTT